The 24 T cell receptor beta chains reported below all come from one sample, sequenced in a study of TIL therapy for anti-PD-1-resistant metastatic lung cancer. Sample time point: pre-treatment sample, taken before nivolumab and TIL therapy. The tumor samples were excised metastases, mostly pleural nodules or supraclavicular lymph nodes. The immunoSEQ assay was v3. Libraries were prepared by immunoSEQ multiplex PCR; TCRdb keeps only in-frame clonotypes and omits some of them. Here the sample spans about 25,000 clones, approximately 77% being singletons. This material consisted of tumor tissue, taken at baseline. The receptors shown here come from a person aged 25-85 years with non-small cell lung cancer.

The chain couples TRBV18 to TRBJ1-2; 9 bases line up with TRBD1. Per the germline V gene, CDR1 is KGHSH and CDR2 is LQKENI. Trimming cost V 3 bases and J 3 bases; bases outside gene matches: 8. This CDR3 has 16 residues. CDR3 nucleotides: TGTGCCAGCTCACCCACAGGGGGCCGGTTCCACTATGGCTACACCTTC. It translates to CASSPTGGRFHYGYTF.

This clone appeared a few times. The V call is TRBV11-2, the J call TRBJ2-7; the D gene could be TRBD1 or TRBD2 (5 bases each). V lost 3 bases and J 4 bases, leaving 16 bases between the germline ends. Germline V CDR1 and CDR2: SGHAT, FQNNGV. There are 15 residues in the CDR3. The CDR3 DNA sequence: TGTGCCAGCAGCTTGGGAATAGAGGGGTATTACGAGCAGTACTTC. Amino acid sequence: CASSLGIEGYYEQYF.

This chain connects TRBV4-3 to TRBJ2-5; tentatively, D is TRBD2 (5 bases). This CDR3 spans 16 amino acids. V was cut by 0 bases and J by 5 bases, with 16 bases left in between. In germline, CDR1 is LGHNA, CDR2 YSLEER. The CDR3 sequence is CASSQEPSRGWETQYF. The CDR3 region has the DNA TGCGCCAGCAGCCAAGAACCCTCTCGGGGTTGGGAGACCCAGTACTTC.

J is TRBJ2-2 and V is TRBV4-1, with 8 bases identical to TRBD2. The CDR3 consists of 16 residues. Germline values: CDR1 MGHRA, CDR2 YSYEKL. V gave up 1 base and J gave up 5 bases; unmatched junction bases: 6. CDR3 amino acids: CASSQASGGMTGELFF. In nucleotides, the CDR3 is TGCGCCAGCAGCCAAGCTTCGGGGGGGATGACCGGGGAGCTGTTTTTT.

CDR3 sequence: CASSLGGNTGELFF. CDR3 sequence (DNA): TGTGCCAGCAGCTTAGGGGGAAACACCGGGGAGCTGTTTTTT. V usage is TRBV7-2 and J usage is TRBJ2-2, with D unclear. The germline V gene has CDR1 SGHTA and CDR2 FQGNSA. This CDR3 is 14 amino acids long. The V gene lost 1 base and the J gene lost 2 bases, with 5 bases spanning the gap.

The sample holds one count of this clone. This sequence joins TRBV9 and TRBJ1-2, with 8 nucleotides matching TRBD1. The CDR3 is 15 amino acids. V lost 0 bases and J lost 6; bases outside the gene matches: 7. The germline gives CDR1 SGDLS, CDR2 YYNGEE. CDR3 amino acids: CASSVGTTGDHGYTF. The CDR3 DNA sequence: TGTGCCAGCAGCGTAGGTACGACAGGGGATCATGGCTACACCTTC.

The genes are TRBV6-5 and TRBJ2-7; 8 nucleotides match TRBD1. CDR3 length equals 15 residues. Germline CDR1 reads MNHEY; CDR2 reads SVGAGI. The junction had 6 bases not matched to a gene; V was cut back by 2 bases and J by 3 bases. The CDR3 sequence: CASSYHGQGLYEQYF. The CDR3 bases are TGTGCCAGCAGTTACCACGGACAGGGCCTCTACGAGCAGTACTTC.

The chain employs TRBV5-1 and TRBJ1-1; D gene uncertain. The germline gives CDR1 SGHRS, CDR2 YFSETQ. CDR3 length: 15 residues. V was trimmed by 1 base and J by 0 bases, leaving 10 bases between them. Written as DNA, the CDR3 is TGCGCCAGCAGCTTGAGTGCCAGACTGAACACTGAAGCTTTCTTT. Protein sequence: CASSLSARLNTEAFF.

This clone has a handful of counts. As DNA, the CDR3 is TGCGCCAGCAGCCTACGACAGGATGGGCTTTTGGGCTACACCTTC. It codes for CASSLRQDGLLGYTF. The V call is TRBV5-1, the J call TRBJ1-2; weak D call: TRBD1 (6 bases). CDR1 and CDR2 from the germline V gene are SGHRS and YFSETQ. This CDR3 is built from 15 residues. Between the trimmed V and J ends, which lost 4 bases and 8 bases, there was a span of 21 bases.

CDR3 loop: CASSPAEGVEQYF. CDR3 in DNA: TGTGCCAGCTCACCAGCCGAGGGGGTCGAGCAGTACTTC. This chain connects TRBV18 to TRBJ2-7; possibly TRBD1 for D (6 bases). The germline V gene has CDR1 KGHSH and CDR2 LQKENI. V was shortened by 2 bases and J by 6 bases, with 11 bases between the two germline ends. The CDR3 sequence is 13 residues long.

The chain has TRBV13 and TRBJ2-7; TRBD1 aligns across 11 bases. This CDR3 contains 15 residues. The V gene end was trimmed by 2 bases and the J gene end by 2 bases; junction bases not matched to a gene: 2. Germline V gives CDR1 PRHDT, CDR2 FYEKMQ (reference sequence). CDR3 bases: TGTGCCAGCAGCTTAAGGGGACAGGGGGCCTACGAGCAGTACTTC. It is translated as CASSLRGQGAYEQYF.

This clone was observed a few times. The chain combines TRBV5-4 with TRBJ1-1, with a possible D match to TRBD1 (5 bases). The CDR3 loop spans 12 amino acids. The germline CDR1 and CDR2 sequences are SGHNT and YYREEE (reference sequence). Deletions cut 10 bases from V and 1 base from J, with 11 bases between. The CDR3 region has the DNA TGTGCCGGTGGGGCAGCGAACACTGAAGCTTTCTTT. Translated: CAGGAANTEAFF.

The V gene is TRBV27, the J gene TRBJ1-2; 7 positions match TRBD1. The V gene end was trimmed by 5 bases and the J gene end by 8 bases; junction bases not matched to a gene: 8. This CDR3 comprises 13 residues. Germline values: CDR1 MNHEY, CDR2 SMNVEV (reference sequence). The CDR3 is CASSTLDRVGYTF. The CDR3 DNA sequence: TGTGCCAGCAGTACTCTCGACAGGGTCGGCTACACCTTC.

The CDR3 nucleotides are TGTGCCAGCAGCGTACGGGACAGGGGGCCGAGCTACACCTTC. Translated: CASSVRDRGPSYTF. The chain combines TRBV9 with TRBJ1-2; 12 bases map to TRBD1. From germline, CDR1 is SGDLS and CDR2 YYNGEE. With 1 base clipped from V and 9 bases from J, the junction kept 4 bases outside the gene matches. The CDR3 is 14 residues long.

V gene TRBV29-1 combines with J gene TRBJ1-4; TRBD1 agrees at 7 bases. There are 13 residues in the CDR3. Germline V gene sequence: CDR1 SQVTM, CDR2 ANQGSEA. V shed 6 bases, J shed 5 bases, and the junction held 6 bases outside the gene matches. The CDR3 nucleotides are TGCAGCGTACAAGACAGGGTAAATGAAAAACTGTTTTTT. This codes for CSVQDRVNEKLFF. The complete variable domain, with remaining parts taken from reference TRBV29-1 and TRBJ1-4, reads SAVISQKPSRDICQRGTSLTIQCQVDSQVTMMFWYRQQPGQSLTLIATANQGSEATYESGFVIDKFPISRPNLTFSTLTVSNMSPEDSSIYLCSVQDRVNEKLFFGSGTQLSVL.

The rearrangement joins TRBV7-2 to TRBJ1-1, with D perhaps matching TRBD1 (5 bases). The germline gives CDR1 SGHTA, CDR2 FQGNSA. The CDR3 length is 17 residues. The germline V and J ends were trimmed by 5 bases and 3 bases, with 22 bases remaining between them. The CDR3 is CASSPRQYERRDTEAFF. In nucleotides, the CDR3 is TGTGCCAGCAGCCCCCGACAGTACGAACGTAGGGACACTGAAGCTTTCTTT. The entire variable domain, with the rest obtained from reference TRBV7-2 and TRBJ1-1, is as follows: GAGVSQSPSNKVTEKGKDVELRCDPISGHTALYWYRQSLGQGLEFLIYFQGNSAPDKSGLPSDRFSAERTGGSVSTLTIQRTQQEDSAVYLCASSPRQYERRDTEAFFGQGTRLTVV.

This chain uses TRBV2 with TRBJ2-7; D gene unclear. The CDR3 covers 11 residues. The V gene's germline CDR1 is SNHLY and CDR2 FYNNEI. V shed 8 bases and J shed 1 base, with 6 bases lying between them. The CDR3 sequence: CASEESYEQYF. The DNA of the CDR3 is TGTGCCAGCGAAGAATCCTACGAGCAGTACTTC.

The gene calls are TRBV5-1 and TRBJ2-7; no clear D gene. The germline V gene has CDR1 SGHRS and CDR2 YFSETQ. This CDR3 has 12 amino acids. V was pared by 9 bases and J by 5 bases, with 15 bases between. Written as DNA, the CDR3 is TGCGCCATCAAAACGGGTCCCCACGAGCAGTACTTC. Encoded protein: CAIKTGPHEQYF.

The chain links TRBV4-1 to TRBJ2-1; 8 nucleotides align to TRBD2. Germline CDR1 reads MGHRA; CDR2 reads YSYEKL. This CDR3 has 14 residues. V trimming: 5 bases; J trimming: 4 bases; junction bases outside the gene matches: 4. The CDR3 nucleotides read TGCGCCAGCAGCTCCGGGGGGGCGTACAATGAGCAGTTCTTC. Translated: CASSSGGAYNEQFF.

The V gene is TRBV7-2, the J gene TRBJ2-5; TRBD2 matches 8 bases. This CDR3 region has 18 residues. Trimming at V came to 2 bases and at J to 2 bases, leaving 13 bases not matched to a gene. Germline CDR1 reads SGHTA; CDR2 reads FQGNSA. The CDR3: CASSLYGRGAPLQETQYF. DNA for the CDR3: TGTGCCAGCAGCTTATATGGGCGGGGGGCTCCCCTTCAAGAGACCCAGTACTTC. The variable domain in full, with the rest retrieved from reference TRBV7-2 and TRBJ2-5, is GAGVSQSPSNKVTEKGKDVELRCDPISGHTALYWYRQSLGQGLEFLIYFQGNSAPDKSGLPSDRFSAERTGGSVSTLTIQRTQQEDSAVYLCASSLYGRGAPLQETQYFGPGTRLLVL.

The rearrangement uses TRBV27 and TRBJ2-7; 10 bases line up with TRBD2. With 4 bases clipped from V and 9 bases from J, the junction kept 9 bases outside the gene matches. From germline, CDR1 is MNHEY and CDR2 SMNVEV (reference sequence). CDR3 length equals 14 residues. CDR3 protein: CASSSSGGRFGQYF. DNA for the CDR3: TGTGCCAGCAGTTCTAGCGGGGGAAGGTTTGGGCAGTACTTC.

The rearrangement joins TRBV6-1 to TRBJ2-7, with D possibly TRBD1 on 7 matching bases. The CDR3 loop spans 15 amino acids. Trimming pared 4 bases from V and 0 bases from J, leaving 13 bases between. Germline V gene data show CDR1 as MNHNS and CDR2 as SASEGT. CDR3 loop: CASSVGGDSSYEQYF. Written as DNA, the CDR3 is TGTGCCAGCAGTGTCGGCGGGGACAGCTCCTACGAGCAGTACTTC.

This chain links TRBV27 with TRBJ2-5; D is uncertain. Germline assignment: CDR1 MNHEY and CDR2 SMNVEV (reference sequence). The CDR3 spans 13 residues. Trimming cost V 6 bases and J 4 bases, with 12 bases left between them. CDR3 nucleotide sequence: TGTGCCAGCAGAAGGATGAATCGAGAGACCCAGTACTTC. It translates to CASRRMNRETQYF.

This chain connects TRBV19 to TRBJ2-7; TRBD2 is a possible D gene (5 bases). The CDR3 has 10 amino acids. V shed 8 bases and J shed 7 bases, with 9 bases lying between them. CDR1 and CDR2 (germline): LNHDA, SQIVND (reference sequence). Written as DNA, the CDR3 is TGTGCCAGTCTAGCTGAAGAGCAGTACTTC. The encoded protein is CASLAEEQYF.